This T cell receptor (beta chain) is from a study of cytomegalovirus exposure and HLA in healthy donors (TCRdb year 2017). Looking at the study overall: According to an earlier analysis of a few hundred of the donors, about 170 million T cells yielded over 100 million unique TCR beta sequences and roughly 280 Gb of sequence data. Roughly 300 gigabases of sequencing data and tens of millions of unique TCR sequences were included in an early release covering around 600 HLA-typed donors. The genetic ancestry cluster associated with self-reported Caucasian donors included over 65% of the roughly 380 genotyped donors. The study aimed to test whether signatures of past pathogen exposure could be identified by cataloging public T cell receptors. The T cell repertoires of 666 subjects were profiled by immunosequencing and related to cytomegalovirus serostatus. Besides the first cohort of roughly 660 subjects, a separate validation cohort made up of 120 different subjects was used. The study combined high-throughput TCR immunosequencing, statistical association of individual TCRs with disease status, and machine learning to predict cytomegalovirus infection status. A later analysis re-examined previously published TCR beta repertoires from roughly 650 donors and added high-resolution HLA genotyping to investigate patterns of TCR occurrence. The later analysis used no new phenotypic data to find candidate immune exposures, relying instead on TCR beta sequences and their occurrence across donors. To decide whether each TCR beta V gene segment behaved as functional or pseudogenic, an earlier analysis of several hundred of the donors relied on high-throughput TCR beta sequencing. Donor age, sex, ethnicity and CMV serostatus were collected together with the repertoire data. In a later genetic analysis, genome-wide SNP genotypes for about 55% of the roughly 700 donors were used, and that subset was treated as a discovery cohort. Every discovery cohort repertoire had been produced on one sequencing platform. HLA typing covered class I and class II loci at four-digit resolution. Typing coverage varied by locus: roughly 629-630 donors for A, B, C, DRB1 and DQB1; around 560 for DQA1; more than 600 for DPA1; some 470 for DPB1. Roughly 5 DR-DQ haplotypes were handled as single units for association and clustering, since linkage in the cohort was strong. Among 300 to 450 genotyped donors of the cohort, an average of 235,054 unique TCR beta nucleotide sequences were sequenced per donor, around a sixth of them non-productive.

The full study reports these points: This cohort had only TCR beta chains sequenced, and the lack of alpha or paired-chain data limited which features could be detected. Strong co-occurrence of HLA alleles, especially DR and DQ, made assigning TCR associations to individual alleles difficult. Specific HLA alleles were associated with over 15,000 TCR beta sequences at a false discovery rate of 0.05 in a later analysis. In both the original and validation cohorts, the classifier was reported to diagnose cytomegalovirus status with high specificity and sensitivity. In a later analysis, the rate of TCR association differed among HLA loci, with DRB1 alleles having the most associated TCRs and HLA-C alleles having the fewest. In the study, around 160 TCR beta chains were listed as associated with cytomegalovirus. A further reported finding was that TCR beta sequences accurately predicted the HLA-A and HLA-B alleles for most subjects in the first cohort. For the cohort, immune exposure information was limited to CMV serostatus. While some public TCRs were present in many individuals, most TCR sequences turned up only very rarely across donors. In a later analysis, several top co-occurrence clusters were reported to appear linked to parvovirus B19, influenza, CMV and Epstein-Barr virus. In vitro tests confirmed that a few of the cytomegalovirus-associated TCR beta chains recognize cytomegalovirus antigens. Presence/absence analyses assumed roughly uniform sequencing depth across donors, an assumption that may not hold. A later genetic analysis associated a missense DCLRE1C variant with V-gene and J-gene trimming of TCR beta chains, and an independent cohort replicated the association. According to a later genetic analysis, donors in an Asian-associated ancestry cluster had fewer N-insertions in productive TCRs than the approximately 700-donor mean. It was suggested by the authors that the approach could potentially be generalized to other disease states and immunological phenotypes. An earlier analysis of roughly 570 of the donors showed that most TCR beta V segments appeared in productive rearrangements either about 87% or about 30% of the time, which broadly matched IMGT annotations. A later analysis found that HLA-associated TCR beta chains were more clonally expanded and had lower generation probabilities than equally common non-associated chains. Because counts were too low, around 18 rarely observed V segments, including chromosome 9 orphons, were left out of the earlier analysis of 587 of the donors. A cluster of highly shared sequence variants was judged likely to be a technical artifact of the sequencing pipeline. A later analysis found that most CMV-associated TCR beta chains appeared HLA-restricted, with HLA associations seemingly driven largely by CMV exposure. Linkage disequilibrium might explain the correlated functional status among segregating V segments, but an unknown experimental factor could not be ruled out. HLA typing was unavailable for some donors at each locus, so association tests used only the typed subset. The 87-base-pair reads could not distinguish some IMGT-functional V segments, including TRBV6-2 and TRBV6-3, so those segments were excluded.

Library creation used the immunoSEQ multiplex PCR assay. For the multiplex PCR, a mixture combining 60 forward primers for TCR Vbeta segments and 13 reverse primers for TCR Jbeta segments was used. Amplification of the CDR3 region of rearranged TCR beta genes was performed with a multiplex PCR assay on genomic DNA. The Illumina HiSeq System was used to sequence the amplified TCR beta libraries as 87-base-pair reads. The paper's processing steps were these. A later analysis counted some 80 million unique TCR beta chains across the 690 or so repertoires, and some 11 million of these chains were shared by at least two donors. Raw reads were error-corrected and collapsed into unique sequences with a nearest-neighbor algorithm that merged closely related sequences to remove PCR and sequencing errors. To assign V, D and J gene segments, CDR3 sequences were aligned to IMGT reference sequences. For a sequence to be retained, a match of at least six nucleotides to both a V gene segment and a J gene segment was required. Rearrangements were classified as productive when the CDR3 lacked stop codons and remained in frame with V and J, and all other rearrangements were classified as non-productive. Following IMGT convention, CDR3 was defined as the stretch from the second conserved V-encoded cysteine to the conserved J-encoded phenylalanine. The earlier analysis of about 620 of the donors excluded sequences that lacked an unambiguous match to a single V gene segment. In an earlier analysis of a few hundred of the donors, a V segment was called functional when productive rearrangements were above 56.7%, and segregating when the standard deviation between donors exceeded 5%. To diagnose cytomegalovirus status from the catalog of TCR beta chain sequences, a statistical classification framework was built. V and J gene assignment, in a later analysis, came from comparing TCR nucleotide sequences with IMGT/GENE-DB human TR gene sequences. Using the TCRdist pipeline, a later analysis assigned CDR3 sequences along with most-parsimonious VDJ recombination scenarios. A later analysis defined each TCR beta chain by its CDR3 amino acid sequence plus V-gene family, and excluded reads lacking a unique V-gene family. A later analysis removed several hundred highly shared, low-generation-probability nucleotide sequences to deal with suspected cross-contamination and a sequencing artifact. For each public chain, a later analysis derived a clonal expansion index from normalized ranks of inferred template counts within each repertoire. In a later analysis, generation probabilities were computed using a VDJ recombination model fitted to out-of-frame rearrangements, and the results were checked against IGoR. A later analysis scored TCR-TCR, TCR-HLA and TCR-CMV co-occurrence with hypergeometric tests, applying a repertoire-size bias correction to TCR pairs. To estimate false discovery rates, a later analysis permuted the HLA or CMV assignments 20 times. A later analysis grouped co-occurring TCRs with DBSCAN, adding TCRdist sequence similarity when clustering within HLA-allele-positive subsets. Co-occurrence clustering excluded repertoires with fewer than 30,000 or more than 120,000 public chains, plus five with anomalous nucleotide sharing. In TCRdb, the immuneACCESS table is reduced to in-frame sequences with V and J assigned. These tables do not hold every clone; where another copy was compared, an unresolved V gene accounts for under half, and the others remain unexplained. The V and J calls and clone size were taken over from that table, and D and trimming were inferred from the DNA. In this sample the table shows some 190,000 clones, more than 75% of which occur a single time. The top ten clones comprise over 12% of the sample.

CDR1 SGDLS and CDR2 YYNGEE were looked up in the germline V gene. Germline trimming amounts to 5 bases on V and 6 bases on J, with 3 as the count of junction bases outside the gene matches. The CDR3 has 13 amino acids, counting the end cysteine and phenylalanine. The only DNA kept is the CDR3, 39 bases in frame from the first base. The cohort consisted of fewer than 700 healthy bone marrow donors. All cohort members were sampled while nominally healthy, although unrecorded immune exposures were likely present. The donor tested CMV seropositive, placing the donor among the 250 to 300 seropositive members of the cohort. Every donor gave a peripheral blood sample, and the peripheral blood mononuclear cells from that sample were used for TCR beta sequencing. Genomic DNA was extracted from the blood cell samples with the Qiagen DNeasy Blood Extraction Kit. This clone was seen only a few times. Its cognate antigen has yet to be identified. No much larger clone is present one base from it, and per-base qualities are unavailable.

The rearranged segments are TRBV9 and TRBJ2-2; 8 bases in between match TRBD1. The source of this sequence is a woman in her twenties or thirties in good health and CMV-seropositive. Sequences were obtained from PBMCs. The CDR3: CASRRQGSGELFF. In nucleotides, the sequence is TGTGCCAGCAGGCGACAGGGGTCCGGGGAGCTGTTTTTT.